These T cell receptor beta chains were read from a single sample in a study of blood T cell repertoires in COVID-19. The repertoire was sequenced with immunoSEQ multiplex PCR; TCRdb's copy has only in-frame clones and lacks some. The table includes a few hundred thousand clones, roughly 88% detected once. Material for sequencing was PBMCs or T cells enriched from blood (not recorded which). These receptors all stem from a man aged 25-45 years who had recovered from COVID-19. Both conserved end residues are part of each CDR3. The D gene is left open where the match is weak. Expanded clones get a size class; other rows say once, few or many, or leave the size out.

d_gene: -; j_gene: TRBJ1-5; abundance: few; v_gene: TRBV19; CDR3aa: CASSIGQVAGENQPQHF; CDR3nt: TGTGCCAGTAGTATAGGACAGGTTGCGGGTGAAAATCAGCCCCAGCATTTT
d_gene: TRBD1; j_gene: TRBJ2-7; abundance: -; v_gene: TRBV5-4; CDR3aa: CASSLGTGAYEQYF; CDR3nt: TGTGCCAGCAGCTTGGGGACAGGGGCCTACGAGCAGTACTTC
d_gene: -; j_gene: TRBJ1-5; abundance: -; v_gene: TRBV7-2; CDR3aa: CASSLGRGEQPQHF; CDR3nt: TGTGCCAGCAGCTTAGGCAGGGGAGAACAGCCCCAGCATTTT
d_gene: -; j_gene: TRBJ2-5; abundance: once; v_gene: TRBV27; CDR3aa: CASSLRTGEKETQYF; CDR3nt: TGTGCCAGCAGCCTTCGGACGGGAGAAAAAGAGACCCAGTACTTC
d_gene: -; j_gene: TRBJ1-3; abundance: once; v_gene: TRBV15; CDR3aa: CATSRDPRGITGNTIYF; CDR3nt: TGTGCCACCAGCAGAGATCCCCGGGGGATCACTGGAAACACCATATATTTT
d_gene: -; j_gene: TRBJ1-5; abundance: once; v_gene: TRBV27; CDR3aa: CASGRGGGQPQHF; CDR3nt: TGTGCCAGCGGGAGGGGGGGAGGTCAGCCCCAGCATTTT
d_gene: -; j_gene: TRBJ2-5; abundance: many; v_gene: TRBV7-9; CDR3aa: CASSLGIGGVSETQYF; CDR3nt: TGTGCCAGCAGCTTAGGGATCGGGGGAGTTTCAGAGACCCAGTACTTC
d_gene: -; j_gene: TRBJ2-1; abundance: -; v_gene: TRBV10-3; CDR3aa: CAISVRAPREVYNEQFF; CDR3nt: TGTGCCATCAGTGTTAGAGCGCCCCGAGAAGTTTACAATGAGCAGTTCTTC
d_gene: -; j_gene: TRBJ1-6; abundance: -; v_gene: TRBV5-4; CDR3aa: CASSPGGGVSYNSPLHF; CDR3nt: TGTGCCAGCAGCCCCGGGGGGGGCGTCTCCTATAATTCACCCCTCCACTTT
d_gene: -; j_gene: TRBJ2-7; abundance: -; v_gene: TRBV4-3; CDR3aa: CASSQNRLGSNEQYF; CDR3nt: TGCGCCAGCAGCCAGAACAGGTTGGGTTCGAACGAGCAGTACTTC
d_gene: -; j_gene: TRBJ1-2; abundance: once; v_gene: TRBV12-3/TRBV12-4; CDR3aa: CASIKGRGYGYTF; CDR3nt: TGTGCCAGCATTAAAGGGCGAGGGTATGGCTACACCTTC
d_gene: -; j_gene: TRBJ2-1; abundance: once; v_gene: TRBV7-2; CDR3aa: CASSLGPGEGSNEQFF; CDR3nt: TGTGCCAGCAGCTTAGGTCCAGGCGAAGGTTCCAATGAGCAGTTCTTC
d_gene: -; j_gene: TRBJ2-7; abundance: -; v_gene: TRBV5-4; CDR3aa: CASSLGDEQYF; CDR3nt: TGTGCCAGCAGCTTGGGAGACGAGCAGTACTTC
d_gene: TRBD1; j_gene: TRBJ1-1; abundance: once; v_gene: TRBV5-6; CDR3aa: CASSLRTGWDTEAFF; CDR3nt: TGTGCCAGCAGCTTGAGGACAGGTTGGGACACTGAAGCTTTCTTT
d_gene: -; j_gene: TRBJ2-1; abundance: once; v_gene: TRBV10-3; CDR3aa: CAISDQGQQFF; CDR3nt: TGTGCCATCAGTGATCAGGGGCAGCAGTTCTTC
d_gene: TRBD1; j_gene: TRBJ1-2; abundance: -; v_gene: TRBV7-8; CDR3aa: CASSLTKTGANYGYTF; CDR3nt: TGTGCCAGCAGCTTAACAAAGACAGGGGCTAACTATGGCTACACCTTC
d_gene: TRBD1; j_gene: TRBJ2-7; abundance: -; v_gene: TRBV11-3; CDR3aa: CASSPSTGQGSFYEQYF; CDR3nt: TGTGCCAGCAGCCCCTCCACGGGACAGGGAAGTTTCTACGAGCAGTACTTC
d_gene: TRBD1; j_gene: TRBJ1-2; abundance: -; v_gene: TRBV19; CDR3aa: CASSRRGTGQVNGYTF; CDR3nt: TGTGCCAGTAGTAGAAGAGGGACAGGGCAAGTTAATGGCTACACCTTC
d_gene: -; j_gene: TRBJ1-3; abundance: -; v_gene: TRBV7-8; CDR3aa: CASSFLGAPGNTIYF; CDR3nt: TGTGCCAGCAGCTTTCTGGGGGCGCCTGGAAACACCATATATTTT
d_gene: TRBD1; j_gene: TRBJ1-3; abundance: -; v_gene: TRBV2; CDR3aa: CASSGMSRDSSGNTIYF; CDR3nt: TGTGCCAGCAGTGGTATGAGTCGGGACAGCTCTGGAAACACCATATATTTT
d_gene: -; j_gene: TRBJ1-2; abundance: -; v_gene: TRBV10-3; CDR3aa: CAISESQGKVGYTF; CDR3nt: TGTGCCATCAGTGAGTCGCAGGGTAAAGTCGGCTACACCTTC
d_gene: -; j_gene: TRBJ2-5; abundance: -; v_gene: TRBV20-1; CDR3aa: CSAELETQYF; CDR3nt: TGCAGTGCTGAGCTGGAGACCCAGTACTTC
d_gene: -; j_gene: TRBJ2-5; abundance: -; v_gene: TRBV5-4; CDR3aa: CASSSRKNQETQYF; CDR3nt: TGTGCCAGCAGCTCGAGAAAGAACCAAGAGACCCAGTACTTC
d_gene: -; j_gene: TRBJ1-2; abundance: -; v_gene: TRBV6-5; CDR3aa: CASRAVAYGYTF; CDR3nt: TGTGCCAGCAGGGCGGTGGCCTATGGCTACACCTTC
d_gene: -; j_gene: TRBJ2-7; abundance: -; v_gene: TRBV6-1; CDR3aa: CASSEGSGFFGEQYF; CDR3nt: TGTGCCAGCAGTGAAGGGTCAGGGTTTTTCGGGGAGCAGTACTTC
d_gene: -; j_gene: TRBJ2-5; abundance: -; v_gene: TRBV11-2; CDR3aa: CASSLRTGTGQETQYF; CDR3nt: TGTGCCAGCAGCTTACGCACCGGGACTGGACAAGAGACCCAGTACTTC
d_gene: -; j_gene: TRBJ1-3; abundance: -; v_gene: TRBV5-4; CDR3aa: CASSTPTGLANTIYF; CDR3nt: TGTGCCAGCAGCACACCGACAGGTCTAGCAAACACCATATATTTT
d_gene: -; j_gene: TRBJ1-5; abundance: -; v_gene: TRBV7-2; CDR3aa: CASSLLQANQPQHF; CDR3nt: TGTGCCAGCAGCTTGTTACAGGCTAATCAGCCCCAGCATTTT
d_gene: -; j_gene: TRBJ1-2; abundance: -; v_gene: TRBV19; CDR3aa: CASSITGYGYTF; CDR3nt: TGTGCCAGTAGTATAACAGGCTATGGCTACACCTTC
d_gene: -; j_gene: TRBJ1-5; abundance: -; v_gene: TRBV19; CDR3aa: CASNRQVTSWPQHF; CDR3nt: TGTGCCAGTAACCGACAGGTAACGTCGTGGCCCCAGCATTTT
d_gene: -; j_gene: TRBJ2-7; abundance: -; v_gene: TRBV27; CDR3aa: CASSSYGSGAYEQYF; CDR3nt: TGTGCCAGCAGCTCGTATGGGTCAGGGGCCTACGAGCAGTACTTC
d_gene: TRBD1; j_gene: TRBJ1-1; abundance: -; v_gene: TRBV19; CDR3aa: CASQPRGTGSMNTEAFF; CDR3nt: TGTGCCAGTCAACCCCGAGGGACAGGGAGTATGAACACTGAAGCTTTCTTT
d_gene: -; j_gene: TRBJ1-4; abundance: -; v_gene: TRBV27; CDR3aa: CAAPSKGHGEKLFF; CDR3nt: TGTGCCGCACCCTCTAAGGGGCATGGTGAAAAACTGTTTTTT
d_gene: TRBD1; j_gene: TRBJ2-7; abundance: -; v_gene: TRBV19; CDR3aa: CASSPRDRLYEQYF; CDR3nt: TGTGCCAGTAGCCCGAGGGACAGGCTCTACGAGCAGTACTTC
d_gene: -; j_gene: TRBJ2-4; abundance: -; v_gene: TRBV7-9; CDR3aa: CASSTWTADIQYF; CDR3nt: TGTGCCAGCAGTACGTGGACAGCTGACATTCAGTACTTC
d_gene: TRBD1; j_gene: TRBJ1-2; abundance: -; v_gene: TRBV12-3/TRBV12-4; CDR3aa: CASRGRTGLGYTF; CDR3nt: TGTGCCAGCAGGGGGCGGACAGGGCTTGGCTACACCTTC
d_gene: TRBD2; j_gene: TRBJ2-3; abundance: -; v_gene: TRBV19; CDR3aa: CASSRTSGVTDTQYF; CDR3nt: TGTGCCAGTAGTAGGACTAGCGGGGTTACAGATACGCAGTATTTT
d_gene: -; j_gene: TRBJ1-2; abundance: -; v_gene: TRBV12-3/TRBV12-4; CDR3aa: CASSFEGVGGYTF; CDR3nt: TGTGCCAGCAGTTTCGAAGGGGTAGGTGGCTACACCTTC
d_gene: TRBD2; j_gene: TRBJ2-5; abundance: -; v_gene: TRBV20-1; CDR3aa: CSASSGRLQETQYF; CDR3nt: TGCAGTGCTAGTAGCGGGAGACTCCAAGAGACCCAGTACTTC
d_gene: TRBD1; j_gene: TRBJ2-2; abundance: -; v_gene: TRBV5-8; CDR3aa: CASSLRTGAGGELFF; CDR3nt: TGTGCCAGCAGCCTGCGGACAGGGGCAGGCGGGGAGCTGTTTTTT
d_gene: TRBD2; j_gene: TRBJ2-3; abundance: -; v_gene: TRBV7-2; CDR3aa: CASSLSGGKTDTQYF; CDR3nt: TGTGCCAGCAGCTTATCGGGGGGGAAGACAGATACGCAGTATTTT
d_gene: TRBD2; j_gene: TRBJ2-1; abundance: -; v_gene: TRBV6-5; CDR3aa: CASSYSSGLAGNEQFF; CDR3nt: TGTGCCAGCAGTTACTCTTCCGGACTAGCTGGCAATGAGCAGTTCTTC
d_gene: -; j_gene: TRBJ1-2; abundance: -; v_gene: TRBV7-9; CDR3aa: CASSLNIAGRGYTF; CDR3nt: TGTGCCAGCAGCCTGAACATTGCGGGGCGAGGCTACACCTTC
d_gene: TRBD1; j_gene: TRBJ1-2; abundance: -; v_gene: TRBV7-2; CDR3aa: CASSTDRRNGYTF; CDR3nt: TGTGCCAGCAGCACGGACAGGCGTAACGGCTACACCTTC
d_gene: -; j_gene: TRBJ1-2; abundance: -; v_gene: TRBV7-2; CDR3aa: CASSADYGYTF; CDR3nt: TGTGCCAGCAGCGCGGACTATGGCTACACCTTC
d_gene: TRBD1; j_gene: TRBJ2-7; abundance: few; v_gene: TRBV5-1; CDR3aa: CASSPGQGIYEQYF; CDR3nt: TGCGCCAGCAGCCCCGGACAGGGTATCTACGAGCAGTACTTC
d_gene: TRBD1; j_gene: TRBJ1-4; abundance: -; v_gene: TRBV25-1; CDR3aa: CASSDRGPQKLFF; CDR3nt: TGTGCCAGCAGTGACAGGGGGCCGCAGAAACTGTTTTTT
d_gene: TRBD1; j_gene: TRBJ1-2; abundance: -; v_gene: TRBV29-1; CDR3aa: CSALGQGARYGYTF; CDR3nt: TGCAGCGCTCTTGGACAGGGGGCTCGGTATGGCTACACCTTC
d_gene: -; j_gene: TRBJ1-1; abundance: -; v_gene: TRBV7-2; CDR3aa: CASSLYHNEAFF; CDR3nt: TGTGCCAGCAGCTTATATCACAATGAAGCTTTCTTT
d_gene: -; j_gene: TRBJ1-1; abundance: -; v_gene: TRBV9; CDR3aa: CASSVGGLTEAFF; CDR3nt: TGTGCCAGCAGCGTCGGCGGATTGACTGAAGCTTTCTTT
d_gene: TRBD1; j_gene: TRBJ2-1; abundance: -; v_gene: TRBV7-9; CDR3aa: CASSPGQGSLKFF; CDR3nt: TGTGCCAGCAGCCCCGGACAGGGGAGTCTGAAGTTCTTC
d_gene: -; j_gene: TRBJ2-3; abundance: -; v_gene: TRBV14; CDR3aa: CASSQLPRNTDTQYF; CDR3nt: TGTGCCAGCAGCCAGTTGCCGCGGAACACAGATACGCAGTATTTT
d_gene: -; j_gene: TRBJ1-3; abundance: -; v_gene: TRBV7-9; CDR3aa: CASSRWQGSGNTIYF; CDR3nt: TGTGCCAGCAGCCGATGGCAGGGTTCTGGAAACACCATATATTTT
d_gene: -; j_gene: TRBJ2-7; abundance: -; v_gene: TRBV12-5; CDR3aa: CASGLALFPDEQYF; CDR3nt: TGTGCTAGTGGTTTGGCCCTGTTCCCCGACGAGCAGTACTTC